This T cell receptor (beta chain) was identified in a study of shared clonotypes between healthy human individuals. Study in general: There were three CD4 naive, three CD4 memory, two CD8 naive and one CD8 memory plates per donor.

J lost 6 bases, V lost 2 bases, and 10 bases had no gene match. CDR1 is LGHNT, CDR2 FRNRAP, per germline. The CDR3 consists of 16 residues. A split of CD4+ cells into CD45RA+ naive and CD45RA-negative memory subsets was performed. TCRdb's table, derived via immunoSEQ multiplex PCR, lists solely in-frame clones and lacks some. This table holds about 2.3 million clones, around 93% found once. This TCR derives from a young man in good health. Some clones in this sample may be carry-over from other donors' samples. Sequenced sample: naive CD4+ T cells from PBMCs. Subset reported: CD45RA+ positively selected. The rearrangement uses TRBV12-5 and TRBJ2-3, with 8 nucleotides matching TRBD2. The CDR3 nucleotides read TGTGCTAGTGGTTTGTTCCAAGCGGGGGCAGGGGATACGCAGTATTTT. Residues: CASGLFQAGAGDTQYF.